The clone carrying this T cell receptor beta chain was seen more than once but under ten times. The antigen remains unidentified. This specimen belongs to a study of T cells in Graves' hyperthyroidism and ophthalmopathy. The study's findings and limits: Appearing also in blood were most of the thyroid clonotypes expanded above 0.001.

RNA transcripts served as the template for amplifying TCR beta CDR3 regions. An initial round of RT-PCR targeting the TCR CDR3 relied on the HTBI primer set. TCRdb processed the multiplex PCR reads anew with MiXCR; each CDR3 protein has one entry. The sample has over 400,000 distinct CDR3 sequences, approximately 23% seen once. V was cut by 1 base and J by 4 bases, with 14 bases left in between. This CDR3 contains 15 residues. In germline, CDR1 is SGHDT, CDR2 YYEEEE. A NOSPECS grade of at least 4, a Clinical Activity Score of at least 3 and duration under 3 months were recorded in ophthalmopathy patients. Exclusion of a patient resulted from uncontrolled infection, other autoimmune disease, pregnancy or lactation. For the diagnoses, clinical symptoms, serum thyroxine and TRAb, thyroid ultrasound and orbital computed tomography were used.

The chain joins TRBV5-6 to TRBJ2-5; D tentatively fits TRBD1 or TRBD2 (5 bases each). The sequence came from a woman aged 65 to 85 with Graves' ophthalmopathy. Input material: blood. The CDR3 sequence: CASSLYPRDVETQYF. The CDR3 DNA is TGTGCCAGCAGCTTGTACCCCCGGGACGTAGAGACCCAGTACTTC.